This entry features one TCR beta chain sequence. The missing conserved phenylalanine or tryptophan at the end of this CDR3 makes a read error likely. Each CDR3 protein is one row after TCRdb ran MiXCR on the 5' RACE reads. The sample consists of fewer than 200,000 distinct CDR3 sequences, around 9.6% of them appearing once. These data are taken from a study of CD8 T cells in ankylosing spondylitis. This CDR3 has 15 amino acids. V was trimmed by 4 bases and J by 3 bases, leaving 13 bases between them. CDR1 is MNHEY, CDR2 SMNVEV, per germline (reference sequence). V gene TRBV27 combines with J gene TRBJ2-1, with D perhaps TRBD1 (6 bases). The TCR comes from a female donor with ankylosing spondylitis or in good health (not recorded which). The sample was blood, either unsorted or a sorted T cell fraction (not recorded which). The CDR3 nucleotides are TGTGCCAGCAGTTCTAAACTCAGGGGCTACAATGAGCAGTTCTCC. It specifies CASSSKLRGYNEQFS.